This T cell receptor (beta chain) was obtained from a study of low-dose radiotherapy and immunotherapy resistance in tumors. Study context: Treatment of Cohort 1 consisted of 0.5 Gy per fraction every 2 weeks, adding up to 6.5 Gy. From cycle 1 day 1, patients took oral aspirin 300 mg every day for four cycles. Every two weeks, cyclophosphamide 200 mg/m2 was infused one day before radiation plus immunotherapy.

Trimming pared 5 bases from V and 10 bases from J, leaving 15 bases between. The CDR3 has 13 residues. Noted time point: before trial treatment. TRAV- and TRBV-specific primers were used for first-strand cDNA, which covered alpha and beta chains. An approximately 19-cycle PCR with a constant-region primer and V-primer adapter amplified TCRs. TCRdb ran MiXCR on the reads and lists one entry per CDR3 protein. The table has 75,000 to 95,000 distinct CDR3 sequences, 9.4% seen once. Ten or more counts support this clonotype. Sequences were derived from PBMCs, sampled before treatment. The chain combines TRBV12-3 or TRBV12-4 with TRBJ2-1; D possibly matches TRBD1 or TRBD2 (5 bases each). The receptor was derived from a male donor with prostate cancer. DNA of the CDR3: TGTGCCAGCAGTCGCTGGATGGGGGAAGAGCAGTTCTTC. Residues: CASSRWMGEEQFF.